The entry below gives a single TCR beta chain sequence along with its context. Its antigen remains unidentified. There are no base qualities to consult, and no much larger clone falls within one base. CDR1 and CDR2, per the germline V gene, are SGHAT and FQNNGV. V loses 4 bases of germline sequence and J loses 3 bases, and the interval between the two ends is 11 bases. Including the terminal cysteine and phenylalanine, the CDR3 comprises 14 residues. The CDR3 DNA has 42 bases and is translated from base 1. A two-step multiplex PCR amplified TCR-beta CDR3 regions from genomic DNA, and the second step of the PCR added Illumina-compatible adaptors. As a commercial immunoSEQ service, TCR-beta immunosequencing was carried out on an Illumina platform. The original pipeline was this. Repertoires were summarised by productive clonality and by Top 10 Clones, defined as the percentage of T-cell templates derived from the ten most frequent sequences. Productive clonality had a range of 0 to 1, where 1 means a monoclonal population. Using log10 scatter plots, tumour-associated clones were identified as sequences that made up at least 0.1% of tumour T-cell templates yet were absent from the matched non-adjacent lung. Two-group comparisons used Student's t-tests, stages used ANOVA, and relationships used linear regression, analysed in GraphPad Prism7 and R. TCRdb's version of the immuneACCESS table is confined to in-frame rearrangements and falls short of the full clone set. An unresolved V gene accounts for under half of the shortfall where checked; the remainder is of unknown origin. That table gives V, J and clone size, and the DNA gave D and trimming. Across this sample there are approximately 3,000 clones, with over 65% seen only once. The leading ten clones occupy 19% of the sample.

These data are taken from a study of immune cell composition in non-small cell lung cancer (dated by TCRdb to about 2017). Study-wide context: To assign histologic subtype, which was mostly lung adenocarcinoma or squamous cell carcinoma, H&E was combined with p63, CK5, Napsin A and TTF-1 immunohistochemistry. Several tumour specimens with TCR-beta data were rare histological subtypes and were excluded from the subtype comparisons. Adaptive Biotechnologies TCR-beta sequencing was carried out on a few dozen paired NSCLC tumour and non-adjacent lung specimens, as well as on approximately 26 tumour-only specimens. Supplementary cohort #1, 10 lung adenocarcinoma cases, had paired tumour/lung TCR-beta sequencing and TIL populations generated to assess tumour reactivity. Findings and caveats that apply to the study as a whole: Lung squamous cell carcinoma tumours had significantly higher Top 10 clone scores and productive clonality than lung adenocarcinoma tumours. The reactivity cohort included only about ten cases, and whether tumour-reactive clones share sequences with the dominant in vivo tumour-associated clones was not shown. No significant correlation was found between smoking pack-years and tumour TCR-beta clonality. Nearly half of NSCLC cases had tumour-associated clones >0.5%, with more than 60% of squamous carcinomas showing such clones compared with under 35% of adenocarcinomas. Across 10 or so adenocarcinoma cases, the maximal tumour-associated clone frequency showed a strong correlation with TIL tumour reactivity, but overall clonality showed no such correlation.

Frozen aliquots of unsorted single-cell suspensions were used for genomic DNA extraction with the QIAamp DNA kit. Surgically resected non-small cell lung cancer tissue was used for the tumour samples. Tissues arrived within 2 hours of resection and were immediately processed into single-cell suspensions. Tissue was broken up mechanically, digested enzymatically with DNase I, collagenase I and hyaluronidase for about 29 minutes at 37 degrees C, and then filtered and RBC-lysed. The sequence is built from TRBV11-2 and TRBJ2-3, with TRBD1 perhaps the D gene, on 5 matching bases. Sequenced sample: lung tumor tissue. The sequence came from a human donor with non-small cell lung cancer. The DNA reads as follows: TGTGCCAGCAGCTCCTCGACAGCGACAGATACGCAGTATTTT. Its translation reads: CASSSSTATDTQYF.